The source of this T cell receptor beta chain is a study of blood T cell repertoires in COVID-19. At the level of the study: Some COVID-19 samples were acute and others convalescent; all came from the United States, Italy and Spain. PBMCs, B-cell-depleted T cells, or T cells were the source of the cDNA or gDNA that made up the material.

Original handling: How many nucleated cells were present was estimated from reference gene primer amplification. Produced via immunoSEQ multiplex PCR; TCRdb's table is partial and in-frame only. V, J and clone size are those of that table, while D and trimming were read from the DNA. This table has about 82,000 clones, just under 85% appearing once. The sample comprised peripheral blood. The TCR sequence derives from a man at least 80 years old with active or convalescent COVID-19.

This CDR3 reads CASSELNLGRVKTQYF. In nucleotides, the CDR3 is TGTGCCAGCAGTGAACTTAATTTGGGCAGGGTGAAGACCCAGTACTTC. The J gene is TRBJ2-5, the V gene TRBV6-1, with D possibly TRBD1 on 5 matching bases. The germline V and J ends were trimmed by 2 bases and 6 bases, with 19 bases remaining between them. CDR3 length equals 16 residues. From germline, CDR1 is MNHNS and CDR2 SASEGT.